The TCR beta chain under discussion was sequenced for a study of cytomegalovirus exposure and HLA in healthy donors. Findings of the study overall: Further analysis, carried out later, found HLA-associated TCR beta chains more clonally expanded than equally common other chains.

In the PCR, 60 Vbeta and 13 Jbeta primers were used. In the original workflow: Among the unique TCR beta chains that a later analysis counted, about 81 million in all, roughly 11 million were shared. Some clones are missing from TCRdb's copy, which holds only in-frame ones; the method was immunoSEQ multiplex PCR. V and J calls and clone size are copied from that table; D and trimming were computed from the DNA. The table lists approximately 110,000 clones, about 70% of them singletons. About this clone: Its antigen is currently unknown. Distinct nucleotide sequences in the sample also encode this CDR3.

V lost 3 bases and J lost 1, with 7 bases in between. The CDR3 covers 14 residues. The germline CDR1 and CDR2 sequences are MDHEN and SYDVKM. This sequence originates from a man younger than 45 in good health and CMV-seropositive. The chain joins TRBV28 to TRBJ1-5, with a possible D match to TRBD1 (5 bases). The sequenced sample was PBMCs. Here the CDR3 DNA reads TGTGCCAGCAGTTTGGGGCAGAGCAATCAGCCCCAGCATTTT. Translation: CASSLGQSNQPQHF.